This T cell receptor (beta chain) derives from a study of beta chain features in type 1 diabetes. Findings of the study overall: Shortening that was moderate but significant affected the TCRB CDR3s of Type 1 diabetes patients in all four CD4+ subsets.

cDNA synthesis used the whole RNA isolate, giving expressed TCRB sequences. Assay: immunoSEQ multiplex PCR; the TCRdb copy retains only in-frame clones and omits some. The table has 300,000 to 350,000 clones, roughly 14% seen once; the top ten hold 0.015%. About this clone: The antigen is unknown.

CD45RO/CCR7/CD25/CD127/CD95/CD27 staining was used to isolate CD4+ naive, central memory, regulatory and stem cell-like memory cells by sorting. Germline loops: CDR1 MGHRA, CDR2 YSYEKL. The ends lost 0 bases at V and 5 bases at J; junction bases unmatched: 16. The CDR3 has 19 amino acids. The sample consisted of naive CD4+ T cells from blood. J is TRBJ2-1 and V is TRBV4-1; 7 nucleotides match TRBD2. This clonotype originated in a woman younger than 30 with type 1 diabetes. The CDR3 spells CASSQDSGGRRSRDNEQFF. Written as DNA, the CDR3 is TGCGCCAGCAGCCAAGATTCTGGCGGGAGACGAAGTCGGGACAATGAGCAGTTCTTC.